The 8 T cell receptor beta chains below all came from one sample that was sequenced in a study of T cell responses to AZD1222 COVID-19 vaccine. The table came from immunoSEQ multiplex PCR; TCRdb's copy has only in-frame clones and leaves some out. The sample comprises approximately 180,000 clones, roughly 87% of which are singletons, and 2.5% to 3% rests with the top ten. The specimen comprised peripheral blood, sampled on day 0 of AZD1222 vaccination. The source is an adult in good health.

The V gene is TRBV6-8, the J gene TRBJ1-3; a weak D match, TRBD1 (5 bases). Germline lookup yields CDR1 MNHGY and CDR2 SAAAGT. The V end was cut by 5 bases, the J end by 0 bases, with 23 bases between. The CDR3 length is 19 residues. In DNA form, the CDR3 reads TGTGCCAGCAGTCAAGCGGTCGGGACGGCTCCCAGCTCTGGAAACACCATATATTTT. Translation gives CASSQAVGTAPSSGNTIYF.

This clone showed up just a few times. The CDR3 DNA reads TGTGCCAGCAGCGTCGGGACGGACAATAACTATGGCTACACCTTC. The encoded protein is CASSVGTDNNYGYTF. V is TRBV5-4 and J is TRBJ1-2, with D possibly being TRBD1 (5 bases). V was pared by 4 bases and J by 1 base, with 14 bases between. There are 15 residues in the CDR3. The germline V gene encodes CDR1 SGHNT and CDR2 YYREEE (reference sequence).

The rearrangement joins TRBV19 to TRBJ1-1, with D unclear. The CDR3 has 12 amino acids. Looked up from germline, CDR1 is LNHDA and CDR2 is SQIVND (reference sequence). Trimming took 8 bases from V and 1 from J, leaving 8 bases between them. CDR3: CASWAGNTEAFF. The CDR3 DNA is TGTGCCAGTTGGGCCGGGAACACTGAAGCTTTCTTT.

This chain links TRBV12-3 or TRBV12-4 with TRBJ1-1, with TRBD1 as a possible D gene (5 bases). The length of the CDR3 is 13 residues. The V end lost 11 bases, the J end lost 1 base, and 14 bases lay between the germline ends. The CDR3 nucleotides are TGTGCCTCCTCAGGGAGGCGGAACACTGAAGCTTTCTTT. This encodes CASSGRRNTEAFF.

This clone was seen only once. The chain is built from TRBV2 and TRBJ2-1; no reliable D call. The germline V gene encodes CDR1 SNHLY and CDR2 FYNNEI. The CDR3 is made up of 14 amino acids. Trimming removed 7 bases at V and 8 bases at J, with 18 bases between. This CDR3 is CASKLDLATYEQFF. The CDR3 coding sequence is TGTGCCAGCAAGCTAGACCTCGCCACATATGAGCAGTTCTTC.

Note on this clone: A read error may produce the germline difference seen at one junction end. The chain combines TRBV9 with TRBJ2-5; TRBD1 agrees at 7 bases. Germline CDR1 SGDLS, CDR2 YYNGEE. This CDR3 is 14 amino acids long. The CDR3 loop is CASSSLGGQGTQYF. DNA of the CDR3: TGTGCCAGCAGCTCCCTAGGGGGCCAAGGGACCCAGTACTTC.

The gene calls are TRBV4-2 and TRBJ1-2; no firm D call. Germline lookup yields CDR1 LGHNA and CDR2 YNFKEQ. Between the trimmed V and J ends, which lost 3 bases and 5 bases, there was a span of 7 bases. This CDR3 has 12 amino acids. CDR3 in amino acids: CASSQKGYGYTF. DNA for the CDR3: TGTGCCAGCAGCCAGAAGGGTTATGGCTACACCTTC.

CDR3 nucleotide sequence: TGTGCCAGCAGTTTAAGGGGACAGGGGATTGGGGATGAAAAACTGTTTTTT. Translated: CASSLRGQGIGDEKLFF. V gene TRBV27 combines with J gene TRBJ1-4; 10 positions agree with TRBD1. J was trimmed by 6 bases and V by 2 bases; bases with no gene match: 9. CDR1 and CDR2 from the germline V gene are MNHEY and SMNVEV (reference sequence). The CDR3 spans 17 residues.